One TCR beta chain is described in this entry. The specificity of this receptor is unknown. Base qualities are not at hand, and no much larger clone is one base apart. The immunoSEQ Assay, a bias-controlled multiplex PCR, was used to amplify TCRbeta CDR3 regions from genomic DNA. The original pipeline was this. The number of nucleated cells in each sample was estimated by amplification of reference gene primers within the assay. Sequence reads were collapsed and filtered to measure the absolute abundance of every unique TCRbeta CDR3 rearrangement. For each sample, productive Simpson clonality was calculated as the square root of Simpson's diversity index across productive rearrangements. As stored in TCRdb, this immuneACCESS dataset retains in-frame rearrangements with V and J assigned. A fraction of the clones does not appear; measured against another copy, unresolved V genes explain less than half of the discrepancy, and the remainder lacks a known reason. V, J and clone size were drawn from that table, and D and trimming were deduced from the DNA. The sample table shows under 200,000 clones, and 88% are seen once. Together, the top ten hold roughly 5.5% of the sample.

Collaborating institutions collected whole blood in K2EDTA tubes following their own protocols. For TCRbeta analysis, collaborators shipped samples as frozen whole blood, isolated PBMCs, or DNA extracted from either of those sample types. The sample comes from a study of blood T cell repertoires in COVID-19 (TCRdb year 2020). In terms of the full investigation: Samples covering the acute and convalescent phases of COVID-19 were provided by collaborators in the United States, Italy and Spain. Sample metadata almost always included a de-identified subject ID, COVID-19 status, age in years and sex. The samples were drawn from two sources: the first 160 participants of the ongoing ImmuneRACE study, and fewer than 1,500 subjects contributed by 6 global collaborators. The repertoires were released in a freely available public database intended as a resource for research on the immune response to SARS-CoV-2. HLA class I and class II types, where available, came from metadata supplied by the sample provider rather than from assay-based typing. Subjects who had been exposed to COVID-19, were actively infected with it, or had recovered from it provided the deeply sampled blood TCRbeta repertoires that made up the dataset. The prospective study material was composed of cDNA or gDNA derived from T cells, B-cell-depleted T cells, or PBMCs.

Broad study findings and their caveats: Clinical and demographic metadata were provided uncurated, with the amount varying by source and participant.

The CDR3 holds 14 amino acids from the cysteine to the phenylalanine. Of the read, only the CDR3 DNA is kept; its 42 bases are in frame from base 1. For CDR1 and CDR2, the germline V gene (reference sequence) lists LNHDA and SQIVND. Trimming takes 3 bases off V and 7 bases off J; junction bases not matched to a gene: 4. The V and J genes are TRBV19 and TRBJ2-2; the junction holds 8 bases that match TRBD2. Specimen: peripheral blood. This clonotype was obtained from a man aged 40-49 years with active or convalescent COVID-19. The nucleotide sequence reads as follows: TGTGCCAGTAGTATCATAGCGGGAAACGGGGAGCTGTTTTTT. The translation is CASSIIAGNGELFF.